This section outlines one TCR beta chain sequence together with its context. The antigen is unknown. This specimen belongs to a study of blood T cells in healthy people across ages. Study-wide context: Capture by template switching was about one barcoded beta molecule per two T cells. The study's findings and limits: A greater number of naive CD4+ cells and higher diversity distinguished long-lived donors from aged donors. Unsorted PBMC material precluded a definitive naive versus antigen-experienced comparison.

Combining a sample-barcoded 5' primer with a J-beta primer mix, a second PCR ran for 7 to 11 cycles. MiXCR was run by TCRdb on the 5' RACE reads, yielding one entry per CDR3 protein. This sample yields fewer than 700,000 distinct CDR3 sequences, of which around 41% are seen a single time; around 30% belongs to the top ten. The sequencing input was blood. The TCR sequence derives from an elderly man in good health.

In DNA, the CDR3 is TGTGCCACCTCTCCAGACTACGAGCAGTACTTC. It encodes CATSPDYEQYF. This chain uses TRBV27 with TRBJ2-5; D is unclear. The assigned J gene may be wrong: the sequence end matches TRBJ2-7 better. CDR1 is MNHEY and CDR2 is SMNVEV in the germline V gene (reference sequence). The CDR3 runs 11 residues.